This T cell receptor beta chain comes out of a study of blood T cell repertoires in COVID-19. Profiling relied on immunoSEQ multiplex PCR, and the TCRdb table lists in-frame clones only, not all of them. The sample shows 430,000 or so clones, approximately 90% of them seen only once. The length of the CDR3 is 16 residues. Trimming cost V 6 bases and J 5 bases; bases outside gene matches: 10. CDR1 is KGHSH, CDR2 LQKENI, per germline. This TCR came from a middle-aged woman who had recovered from COVID-19. Sequencing was carried out using PBMCs or T cells enriched from blood (not recorded which). This chain links TRBV18 with TRBJ1-1; 12 bases line up with TRBD1. The CDR3 loop reads CASSPGTGGLRTEAFF. The CDR3 region has the DNA TGTGCCAGCTCCCCAGGGACAGGGGGCTTGAGGACTGAAGCTTTCTTT. Based on the CDR3 plus reference TRBV18 and TRBJ1-1, the full variable domain is NAGVMQNPRHLVRRRGQEARLRCSPMKGHSHVYWYRQLPEEGLKFMVYLQKENIIDESGMPKERFSAEFPKEGPSILRIQQVVRGDSAAYFCASSPGTGGLRTEAFFGQGTRLTVV.